The next 32 T cell receptor beta chains were all read from a single sample in a study of T cells in Graves' hyperthyroidism and ophthalmopathy. RNA transcripts served as the template for amplifying TCR beta CDR3 regions. Primed by the HTBI set, a first-round RT-PCR was run on the TCR CDR3. TCRdb recomputed calls from the multiplex PCR reads with MiXCR, one row per CDR3 protein. The profile shows 500,000 to 750,000 distinct CDR3 sequences, 15% to 19% of them singletons. The sequenced material came from blood. The receptors shown here come from a woman in her twenties or thirties with Graves' hyperthyroidism.

At least ten counts were recorded for this clonotype. The chain joins TRBV28 to TRBJ1-5, with D hard to call. Germline CDR1 MDHEN, CDR2 SYDVKM. The CDR3 runs 13 residues. Trimming pared 6 bases from V and 7 bases from J, leaving 13 bases between. The CDR3 DNA follows: TGTGCCAGCAGCCCCAATGGGGAACAGCCCCAGCATTTT. It is translated as CASSPNGEQPQHF.

The V call is TRBV29-1, the J call TRBJ2-1; 7 nucleotides align to TRBD2. J lost 9 bases, V lost 4 bases, and 12 bases had no gene match. CDR3 length equals 14 residues. Germline CDR1 SQVTM, CDR2 ANQGSEA. Written as DNA, the CDR3 is TGCAGCGTTGGAGTGGGGAGGGAAATGGGTGAGCAGTTCTTC. Translating gives CSVGVGREMGEQFF.

This clonotype was seen many times. The J gene is TRBJ2-5, the V gene TRBV6-5; D may correspond to TRBD1 or TRBD2 (6 bases each). There are 14 residues in the CDR3. Per germline, CDR1 MNHEY and CDR2 SVGAGI. The ends were cut back, 0 bases at V and 11 bases at J, with 16 bases in the middle. The CDR3 protein is CASSYSTGAVTQYF. Written as DNA, the CDR3 is TGTGCCAGCAGTTACTCGACGGGGGCCGTTACACAGTACTTC.

There are many counts of this clonotype. The chain uses TRBV27 and TRBJ2-7; D may be TRBD1 (6 bases). The length of the CDR3 is 15 residues. Trimming took 0 bases from V and 6 from J, leaving 15 bases between them. Germline CDR1 MNHEY, CDR2 SMNVEV (reference sequence). The CDR3 is CASSLSFTGFAEQYF. As DNA, the CDR3 is TGTGCCAGCAGTTTATCGTTTACAGGGTTTGCCGAGCAGTACTTC.

This clonotype has at least ten counts. The gene calls are TRBV6-2 or TRBV6-3 and TRBJ1-6, with unresolved D. The CDR3 extends over 14 amino acids. V shed 2 bases and J shed 6 bases, with 8 bases lying between them. From germline, CDR1 is MNHEY and CDR2 SVGEGT. This CDR3 reads CASSYVQLNSPLHF. The CDR3 DNA reads as TGTGCCAGCAGTTACGTACAGCTTAATTCACCCCTCCACTTT.

The table lists this clonotype with many counts. The chain has TRBV20-1 and TRBJ2-5, with 8 bases fitting TRBD1. The CDR3 runs to 13 residues. The V gene end was trimmed by 5 bases and the J gene end by 5 bases; junction bases not matched to a gene: 7. The germline gives CDR1 DFQATT, CDR2 SNEGSKA (reference sequence). Here the CDR3 reads CSALGQAGETQYF. CDR3 coding DNA: TGCAGTGCTTTGGGACAGGCGGGGGAGACCCAGTACTTC.

The genes are TRBV13 and TRBJ2-7, with D perhaps given as TRBD1 or TRBD2 (5 bases each). In germline, CDR1 is PRHDT, CDR2 FYEKMQ (reference sequence). Trimming took 5 bases from V and 4 from J, leaving 15 bases between them. This CDR3 has 14 residues. The CDR3 protein is CASSNQGAEYEQYF. The CDR3 coding sequence is TGTGCCAGCAGCAACCAGGGAGCCGAATACGAGCAGTACTTC.

Regarding this clonotype: Mismatch with germline at one junction end may stem from a read error. This sequence joins TRBV19 and TRBJ2-7, with TRBD2 matching over 15 bases. The V gene's germline CDR1 is LNHDA and CDR2 SQIVND (reference sequence). The CDR3 spans 18 residues. DNA of the CDR3: TGTGCCAGTAGTGTGGATGACTCCGGGACTAGCGGGAGGTACGAGCAGCACTTC. Its translation: CASSVDDSGTSGRYEQHF.

For this clonotype: This could be a read error, since a much larger clone is one nucleotide away. The chain uses TRBV5-1 and TRBJ2-2, with 11 bases fitting TRBD2. The length of the CDR3 is 16 residues. Trimming removed 0 bases from V and 3 bases from J; junction bases left unmatched: 1. Germline V CDR1 and CDR2: SGHRS, YFSETQ. The CDR3 DNA follows: TGCGCCAGCAGCTTGGGACTAGCGGGACACACCGGGGAGCTGTTTTTT. It yields the protein CASSLGLAGHTGELFF. Based on the CDR3 plus reference TRBV5-1 and TRBJ2-2, the full variable domain is KAGVTQTPRYLIKTRGQQVTLSCSPISGHRSVSWYQQTPGQGLQFLFEYFSETQRNKGNFPGRFSGRQFSNSRSEMNVSTLELGDSALYLCASSLGLAGHTGELFFGEGSRLTVL.

This clonotype has just a few counts. The V call is TRBV7-9, the J call TRBJ2-2; perhaps D is TRBD1 or TRBD2 (5 bases each). The CDR3 contains 16 residues. Trimming pared 3 bases from V and 0 bases from J, leaving 11 bases between. Germline V lookup: CDR1 SEHNR, CDR2 FQNEAQ (reference sequence). The CDR3 protein is CASSFPGTANTGELFF. The CDR3 DNA is TGTGCCAGCAGCTTTCCTGGGACGGCGAACACCGGGGAGCTGTTTTTT.

This clonotype was seen repeatedly, ten times or more. This chain connects TRBV30 to TRBJ1-6; 8 bases match TRBD1. Trimming at V came to 4 bases and at J to 10 bases, leaving 6 bases not matched to a gene. The CDR3 is 13 residues long. Germline V gives CDR1 GTSNPN, CDR2 SVGIG (reference sequence). CDR3 residues: CAWKNRGESPLHF. For the CDR3, the DNA is TGTGCCTGGAAAAACAGGGGGGAATCACCCCTCCACTTT.

This clonotype was counted only a few times. CDR3 DNA sequence: TGTGCCAGCAGTTTCCTAGCGTATGCCGGGGAGCTGTTTTTT. This sequence encodes CASSFLAYAGELFF. The V gene is TRBV27, the J gene TRBJ2-2; a weak D match, TRBD2 (6 bases). The CDR3 has 14 amino acids. V lost 3 bases, J lost 6 bases, and 11 bases lay in between. The germline V gene encodes CDR1 MNHEY and CDR2 SMNVEV (reference sequence).

This clonotype turned up a few times. The chain's CDR3 is CASSILKAGGGETQYF. CDR3 coding DNA: TGTGCCAGTAGTATACTAAAAGCGGGAGGCGGAGAGACCCAGTACTTC. The rearrangement joins TRBV19 to TRBJ2-5; 9 positions agree with TRBD2. The J segment lost 4 bases and the V segment lost 2 bases, leaving 8 bases of the junction unmatched. CDR3 size: 16 residues. Germline CDR1 LNHDA, CDR2 SQIVND (reference sequence).

In regard to this clonotype: The junction does not match germline at one end; this may be a read error. In nucleotides, the CDR3 is TGTGCCACCAGCCGAGAAGACAGGGTATATGGCTACACCTTC. Protein product: CATSREDRVYGYTF. V and J are TRBV15 and TRBJ1-2; 7 bases are a match to TRBD1. CDR3 length: 14 amino acids. Per germline, CDR1 LNHNV and CDR2 YYDKDF (reference sequence).

In its sample, this clonotype was seen a few times. The chain's CDR3 is CASSPPGESYTGELFF. DNA of the CDR3: TGTGCCAGCAGTCCCCCGGGAGAGTCTTATACCGGGGAGCTGTTTTTT. V usage is TRBV6-2 or TRBV6-3 and J usage is TRBJ2-2, with D possibly being TRBD2 (6 bases). V lost 5 bases, J lost 5 bases, and 18 bases lay in between. The CDR3 consists of 16 residues. Germline loops: CDR1 MNHEY, CDR2 SVGEGT.

CDR3 nucleotides: TGTGCCTGGAGAACAGGGGACACACCCCTCCACTTT. Its translation: CAWRTGDTPLHF. The rearrangement links TRBV30 to TRBJ1-6, with 7 bases identical to TRBD1. In germline, CDR1 is GTSNPN, CDR2 SVGIG (reference sequence). After removal of 3 bases from V and 11 bases from J, the junction contained 4 bases not matched to a gene. This CDR3 has 12 residues.

On this clonotype: Just one base apart from a much larger clone, this may be a read error. This chain joins TRBV12-3 or TRBV12-4 and TRBJ2-3; 11 positions agree with TRBD2. The CDR3 is 16 residues long. V gave up 5 bases and J gave up 2 bases; unmatched junction bases: 6. CDR3 amino acids: CASSLETSGNTDTQYF. The CDR3 region has the DNA TGTGCCAGCAGTCTCGAGACTAGCGGGAACACAGATACGCAGTATTTT.

The chain has TRBV4-1 and TRBJ1-2; TRBD1 might be the D (5 bases). In germline, CDR1 is MGHRA, CDR2 YSYEKL. This CDR3 spans 15 amino acids. V was clipped by 4 bases and J by 6 bases, with 18 bases between them. The CDR3 sequence: CASSPLRGVWNGYTF. The CDR3 bases are TGCGCCAGCAGCCCCCTTAGGGGAGTATGGAATGGCTACACCTTC.

In its sample, this clonotype was seen a few times. V and J are TRBV7-9 and TRBJ2-1; possibly TRBD1 or TRBD2 for D (5 bases each). Germline-derived CDR1 and CDR2 are SEHNR and FQNEAQ (reference sequence). V was trimmed by 4 bases and J by 6 bases, leaving 19 bases between them. There are 16 residues in the CDR3. The CDR3 region is CASSSLTGLAGNEQFF. The CDR3 DNA is TGTGCCAGCAGCTCTCTAACGGGGCTCGCGGGCAATGAGCAGTTCTTC.

This clonotype was recorded a few times. The chain couples TRBV5-1 to TRBJ2-1, with D possibly matching TRBD2 (6 bases). V was cut by 2 bases and J by 4 bases, with 13 bases left in between. The CDR3 covers 15 residues. The V gene's germline CDR1 is SGHRS and CDR2 YFSETQ. The CDR3 spells CASSFVAEPYNEQFF. CDR3 DNA: TGCGCCAGCAGCTTTGTAGCGGAACCATACAATGAGCAGTTCTTC.

This clonotype was detected only a few times. The chain combines TRBV18 with TRBJ2-3, with 12 bases lining up with TRBD2. The V segment lost 6 bases and the J segment 4 bases; nucleotides outside the gene matches: 11. There are 17 residues in the CDR3. The germline gives CDR1 KGHSH, CDR2 LQKENI. CDR3 amino acids: CASSPSRLAGVPDTQYF. The CDR3 coding sequence is TGTGCCAGCTCGCCCTCTCGACTAGCGGGAGTCCCAGATACGCAGTATTTT. Together with reference TRBV18 and TRBJ2-3, the CDR3 gives the full variable domain: NAGVMQNPRHLVRRRGQEARLRCSPMKGHSHVYWYRQLPEEGLKFMVYLQKENIIDESGMPKERFSAEFPKEGPSILRIQQVVRGDSAAYFCASSPSRLAGVPDTQYFGPGTRLTVL.

This clonotype has ten or more counts. This chain links TRBV18 with TRBJ2-5; TRBD1 matches at 8 bases. This CDR3 has 15 residues. Germline CDR1 and CDR2: KGHSH and LQKENI. V lost 3 bases to trimming and J lost 5 bases; unmatched junction nucleotides: 8. CDR3 coding DNA: TGTGCCAGCTCACCCGCGACAGGGGCTCCGGAGACCCAGTACTTC. Protein sequence: CASSPATGAPETQYF.

There are many counts of this clonotype. This chain joins TRBV12-3 or TRBV12-4 and TRBJ2-1; D is unresolved. The CDR3 sequence is 14 residues long. Trimming removed 3 bases at V and 0 bases at J, with 6 bases between. The CDR3 loop reads CASSFYLSYNEQFF. The CDR3, as DNA: TGTGCCAGCAGTTTTTACCTCTCCTACAATGAGCAGTTCTTC.

This clonotype was recorded many times. V usage is TRBV27 and J usage is TRBJ2-3; no reliable D call. CDR3 length equals 13 residues. The germline V and J ends were trimmed by 8 bases and 2 bases, with 11 bases remaining between them. Germline lookup yields CDR1 MNHEY and CDR2 SMNVEV (reference sequence). The CDR3 loop is CASSERFTDTQYF. Written as DNA, the CDR3 is TGTGCCAGCTCGGAACGCTTCACAGATACGCAGTATTTT.

The J gene is TRBJ2-1, the V gene TRBV2; 8 bases are a match to TRBD2. The trim removed 8 bases at V and 6 bases at J, leaving 3 bases unmatched. The CDR3 length is 12 residues. The V gene's germline CDR1 is SNHLY and CDR2 FYNNEI. This chain's CDR3 is CASPGGANEQFF. CDR3 DNA: TGTGCCAGCCCGGGAGGGGCCAATGAGCAGTTCTTC. Drawing the rest from reference TRBV2 and TRBJ2-1, the complete variable domain is EPEVTQTPSHQVTQMGQEVILRCVPISNHLYFYWYRQILGQKVEFLVSFYNNEISEKSEIFDDQFSVERPDGSNFTLKIRSTKLEDSAMYFCASPGGANEQFFGPGTRLTVL.

The rearrangement joins TRBV20-1 to TRBJ1-6; a weak D match, TRBD1 (6 bases). There are 16 residues in the CDR3. V lost 2 bases and J lost 10, with 21 bases in between. Per germline, CDR1 DFQATT and CDR2 SNEGSKA (reference sequence). DNA of the CDR3: TGCAGTGCTAGACCTCCTAAACAGGGTCTAGGCTCACCCCTCCACTTT. Translation gives CSARPPKQGLGSPLHF.

This clonotype has at least ten counts. The chain couples TRBV7-9 to TRBJ2-7; tentatively, D is TRBD2 (6 bases). The length of the CDR3 is 11 residues. Germline V gene sequence: CDR1 SEHNR, CDR2 FQNEAQ (reference sequence). V was clipped by 7 bases and J by 7 bases, with 11 bases between them. The CDR3 coding sequence is TGTGCCAGCACCGCAGGGAGGGAGCAGTACTTC. Its protein is CASTAGREQYF.

This clonotype came up many times. J is TRBJ2-1 and V is TRBV5-1, with 9 bases lining up with TRBD2. This CDR3 region has 16 residues. The germline V gene encodes CDR1 SGHRS and CDR2 YFSETQ. V shed 0 bases and J 4 bases; nucleotides not matched to a gene: 5. This CDR3 reads CASSLGREGLYNEQFF. DNA of the CDR3: TGCGCCAGCAGCTTGGGGCGGGAGGGCCTTTACAATGAGCAGTTCTTC. Full variable domain (rest looked up from reference TRBV5-1 and TRBJ2-1): KAGVTQTPRYLIKTRGQQVTLSCSPISGHRSVSWYQQTPGQGLQFLFEYFSETQRNKGNFPGRFSGRQFSNSRSEMNVSTLELGDSALYLCASSLGREGLYNEQFFGPGTRLTVL.

This clonotype was detected ten times or more. The chain links TRBV28 to TRBJ2-3; tentatively, D is TRBD1 (5 bases). From germline, CDR1 is MDHEN and CDR2 SYDVKM. Trimming removed 3 bases from V and 3 bases from J, with 13 bases in between. The CDR3 is 15 amino acids. This CDR3 reads CASSFFRGSTDTQYF. The CDR3 region has the DNA TGTGCCAGCAGTTTTTTTAGGGGTTCAACAGATACGCAGTATTTT. Looking up the rest from reference TRBV28 and TRBJ2-3 gives the full variable domain: DVKVTQSSRYLVKRTGEKVFLECVQDMDHENMFWYRQDPGLGLRLIYFSYDVKMKEKGDIPEGYSVSREKKERFSLILESASTNQTSMYLCASSFFRGSTDTQYFGPGTRLTVL.

The chain uses TRBV7-6 and TRBJ2-6, with D unresolved. The V end lost 4 bases, the J end lost 0 bases, and 10 bases lay between the germline ends. The germline V gene has CDR1 SGHVS and CDR2 FNYEAQ. CDR3 size: 16 residues. CDR3 residues: CASSSPSGSGANVLTF. The CDR3 coding sequence is TGTGCCAGCAGCTCCCCATCGGGCTCTGGGGCCAACGTCCTGACTTTC.

The table lists this clonotype with many counts. The chain carries TRBV10-3 and TRBJ2-1; perhaps D is TRBD1 or TRBD2 (5 bases each). The CDR3 loop spans 14 amino acids. Per germline, CDR1 ENHRY and CDR2 SYGVKD. Trimming cost V 10 bases and J 4 bases, with 17 bases left between them. The CDR3 DNA follows: TGTGCCACAGCCACCGGGACGGGTTACAATGAGCAGTTCTTC. It codes for CATATGTGYNEQFF.

This clonotype was recorded a few times. This chain uses TRBV6-1 with TRBJ2-7, with D maybe TRBD2 (6 bases). The germline V and J ends were trimmed by 6 bases and 0 bases, with 12 bases remaining between them. The CDR3 spans 14 residues. CDR1 MNHNS and CDR2 SASEGT come from the germline V gene. CDR3 coding DNA: TGTGCCAGCAGCCGATCTAGCGACTCCTACGAGCAGTACTTC. Translating gives CASSRSSDSYEQYF.